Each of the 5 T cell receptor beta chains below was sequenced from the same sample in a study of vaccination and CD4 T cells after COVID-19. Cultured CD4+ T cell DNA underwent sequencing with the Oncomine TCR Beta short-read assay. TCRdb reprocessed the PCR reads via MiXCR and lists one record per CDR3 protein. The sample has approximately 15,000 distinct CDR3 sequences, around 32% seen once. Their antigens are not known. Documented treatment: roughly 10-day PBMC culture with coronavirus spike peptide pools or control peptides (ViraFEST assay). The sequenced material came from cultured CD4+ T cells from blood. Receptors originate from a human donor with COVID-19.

In nucleotides, the CDR3 is TGCAGTGCTGACCAAGCGGGGGGGGGCACAGATACGCAGTATTTT. Protein product: CSADQAGGGTDTQYF. The chain is built from TRBV20-1 and TRBJ2-3; 10 nucleotides match TRBD2. CDR1 and CDR2 from the germline V gene are DFQATT and SNEGSKA (reference sequence). The CDR3 sequence is 15 residues long. J was trimmed by 1 base and V by 5 bases; bases with no gene match: 6.

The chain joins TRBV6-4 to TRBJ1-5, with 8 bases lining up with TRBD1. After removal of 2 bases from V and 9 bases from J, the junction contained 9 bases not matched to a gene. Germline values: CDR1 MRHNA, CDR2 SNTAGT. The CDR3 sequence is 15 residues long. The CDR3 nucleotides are TGTGCCAGCAGTGACGCCGACAGGGGAGATCTGCCCCAGCATTTT. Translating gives CASSDADRGDLPQHF.

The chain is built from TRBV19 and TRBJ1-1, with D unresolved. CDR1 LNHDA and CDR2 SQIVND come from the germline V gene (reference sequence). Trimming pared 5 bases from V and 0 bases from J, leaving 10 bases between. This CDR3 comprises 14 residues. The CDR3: CASSFGLMNTEAFF. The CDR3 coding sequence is TGTGCCAGTAGTTTCGGGCTTATGAACACTGAAGCTTTCTTT.

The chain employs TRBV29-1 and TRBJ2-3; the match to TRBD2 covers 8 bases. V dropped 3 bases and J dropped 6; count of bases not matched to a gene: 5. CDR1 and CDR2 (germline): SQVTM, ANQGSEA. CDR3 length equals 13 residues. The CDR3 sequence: CSVDRGGADTQYF. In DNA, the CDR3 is TGCAGCGTTGATCGGGGGGGGGCGGATACGCAGTATTTT.

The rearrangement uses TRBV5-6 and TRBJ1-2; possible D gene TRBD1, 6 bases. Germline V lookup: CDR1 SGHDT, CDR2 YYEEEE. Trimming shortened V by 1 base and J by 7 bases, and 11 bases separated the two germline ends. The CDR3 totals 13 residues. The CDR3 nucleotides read TGTGCCAGCAGCTTGAGTGGGGGCCGTGGCTACACCTTC. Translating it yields CASSLSGGRGYTF.